The 18 T cell receptor beta chains reported below all come from one sample, sequenced in a study of cytomegalovirus exposure and HLA in healthy donors. 13 Jbeta primers and 60 Vbeta primers were used for the PCR. Clones were sequenced by immunoSEQ multiplex PCR, and TCRdb holds only the in-frame ones, with some missing. The sample has some 70,000 clones, just under 70% seen once. The specimen sequenced was PBMCs. These receptors originate from a young woman in good health and CMV-seronegative.

The chain is built from TRBV2 and TRBJ1-5; tentative D call: TRBD1 (5 bases). CDR3 length equals 13 residues. Germline-derived CDR1 and CDR2 are SNHLY and FYNNEI. Trimming pared 5 bases from V and 3 bases from J, leaving 8 bases between. The CDR3 region is CASSSDNNQPQHF. The DNA for the CDR3 is TGTGCCAGCAGTTCGGACAACAATCAGCCCCAGCATTTT.

The chain links TRBV7-7 to TRBJ2-5, with 13 nucleotides matching TRBD2. Germline CDR1 is SSHAT and CDR2 is FNYEAQ (reference sequence). The V gene end was trimmed by 6 bases and the J gene end by 0 bases; junction bases not matched to a gene: 7. This CDR3 is built from 17 residues. The CDR3 protein is CASSAGTSGAYQETQYF. The CDR3 nucleotides read TGTGCCAGCAGTGCCGGGACTAGCGGGGCTTACCAAGAGACCCAGTACTTC.

V usage is TRBV19 and J usage is TRBJ2-7; TRBD1 aligns across 8 bases. Germline loops: CDR1 LNHDA, CDR2 SQIVND (reference sequence). This CDR3 has 18 residues. Losses at the gene ends were 1 base for V and 6 bases for J; bases not matched to a gene: 17. In nucleotides, the CDR3 is TGTGCCAGTAGTATAGCGGGCCGCCTGGGAGGACAGGGCGGCGAGCAGTACTTC. Its protein is CASSIAGRLGGQGGEQYF.

This clone has only one observation. This chain links TRBV6-1 with TRBJ1-5; a weak D match, TRBD1 (6 bases). This CDR3 has 12 amino acids. Germline V gives CDR1 MNHNS, CDR2 SASEGT. Trimming left V 5 bases short and J 10 bases short, with 12 bases between. The CDR3 loop reads CASSLNRAPQHF. CDR3 nucleotide sequence: TGTGCCAGCAGTCTCAACAGGGCCCCCCAGCATTTT.

V is TRBV19 and J is TRBJ1-1, with TRBD1 as a possible D gene (5 bases). V lost 8 bases to trimming and J lost 5 bases, with 21 bases between them. Germline assignment: CDR1 LNHDA and CDR2 SQIVND (reference sequence). The CDR3 runs to 15 residues. This CDR3 is CASSPFSPRGTEAFF. CDR3 coding DNA: TGTGCCAGTTCGCCCTTTTCTCCTCGGGGGACTGAAGCTTTCTTT.

The rearrangement uses TRBV25-1 and TRBJ1-1; 7 nucleotides match TRBD1. Germline V gene lookup returns CDR1 MGHDK and CDR2 SYGVNS. The V and J ends lost 2 bases and 5 bases, in that order; junction bases with no gene match: 5. The CDR3 spans 14 residues. This CDR3 reads CASSERGRETEAFF. The CDR3 DNA reads TGTGCCAGCAGTGAAAGGGGGCGCGAGACTGAAGCTTTCTTT.

This chain connects TRBV9 to TRBJ2-5; 8 bases line up with TRBD2. The V gene's germline CDR1 is SGDLS and CDR2 YYNGEE. This CDR3 is built from 13 residues. Trimming cost V 4 bases and J 5 bases; bases outside gene matches: 4. The CDR3 region has the DNA TGTGCCAGCAGCCCACGGACTAGCGAGACCCAGTACTTC. As protein: CASSPRTSETQYF.

This chain links TRBV13 with TRBJ1-1; D is unclear. CDR1 and CDR2 (germline): PRHDT, FYEKMQ (reference sequence). CDR3 length equals 17 residues. V was clipped by 1 base and J by 3 bases, with 18 bases between them. For the CDR3, the DNA is TGTGCCAGCAGCTTAGACCTGAGGATCAATTCAGACACTGAAGCTTTCTTT. This sequence encodes CASSLDLRINSDTEAFF.

This clone was observed a single time. V usage is TRBV7-9 and J usage is TRBJ1-2; D is perhaps TRBD1 (5 bases). Germline CDR1 reads SEHNR; CDR2 reads FQNEAQ (reference sequence). There are 16 residues in the CDR3. Trimming shortened V by 4 bases and J by 0 bases, and 15 bases separated the two germline ends. This CDR3 is CASSSRWGRANYGYTF. DNA for the CDR3: TGTGCCAGCAGCTCCAGGTGGGGCAGAGCTAACTATGGCTACACCTTC.

The rearrangement links TRBV21-1 to TRBJ1-1; the table calls TRBD1, which could not be checked here. TRBV21-1 is a pseudogene locus. The CDR3 extends over 18 amino acids. As DNA, the CDR3 is TGTGCCAGCAGCAAAGGGAACAACAGGGATAGGATGAACACTGAAGCTTTCTTT. Translation: CASSKGNNRDRMNTEAFF.

This clone was seen only once. The CDR3 sequence: CASSLTSGGTPLYNEQFF. The CDR3 DNA is TGTGCCAGCAGCTTGACTAGCGGGGGGACCCCCCTCTACAATGAGCAGTTCTTC. V and J are TRBV7-3 and TRBJ2-1; the match to TRBD2 covers 13 bases. V shed 3 bases and J 3 bases; nucleotides not matched to a gene: 8. The CDR3 runs to 18 residues. Per the germline V gene, CDR1 is SGHTA and CDR2 is FQGTGA.

This clone was seen a handful of times. The CDR3 spells CASSFTAGVGNEQFF. In nucleotides, the CDR3 is TGTGCCAGCAGTTTCACGGCAGGGGTCGGGAATGAGCAGTTCTTC. The J gene is TRBJ2-1, the V gene TRBV27; tentative D call: TRBD1 (6 bases). The CDR3 is made up of 15 amino acids. V lost 3 bases and J 7 bases, leaving 16 bases between the germline ends. CDR1 and CDR2 from the germline V gene are MNHEY and SMNVEV (reference sequence).

This clone has just a few counts. In DNA, the CDR3 is TGCGCCAGCACCAACTACGAGCAGTACTTC. It yields the protein CASTNYEQYF. The chain uses TRBV10-2 and TRBJ2-7; no definite D call. V gave up 7 bases and J gave up 3 bases, with 4 bases separating them. The CDR3 length is 10 residues. Per the germline V gene, CDR1 is WSHSY and CDR2 is SAAADI.

A single count supports this clone. V is TRBV27 and J is TRBJ1-4; TRBD1 matches 12 bases. Trimming cost V 4 bases and J 6 bases; bases outside gene matches: 9. This CDR3 has 17 amino acids. Germline V gene lookup returns CDR1 MNHEY and CDR2 SMNVEV (reference sequence). The CDR3 nucleotides are TGTGCCAGCAGTTCCGGGACAGGGGGCTTTTGGGATGAAAAACTGTTTTTT. Translated, it gives CASSSGTGGFWDEKLFF.

The chain carries TRBV4-2 and TRBJ1-5, with D perhaps TRBD1 (5 bases). Germline CDR1 reads LGHNA; CDR2 reads YNFKEQ. Trimming stripped 3 bases from V and 4 bases from J, with 13 bases between. CDR3 length equals 15 residues. CDR3 sequence: CASSHQGGQNQPQHF. CDR3 coding DNA: TGTGCCAGCAGCCACCAGGGAGGGCAAAATCAGCCCCAGCATTTT.

This chain links TRBV7-3 with TRBJ2-1; no definite D call. Germline V CDR1 and CDR2: SGHTA, FQGTGA. The CDR3 is made up of 14 amino acids. Trimming cost V 1 base and J 5 bases, with 9 bases left between them. This CDR3 reads CASSLMGNNNEQFF. The CDR3 DNA reads TGTGCCAGCAGCTTAATGGGCAACAACAATGAGCAGTTCTTC.

This sequence joins TRBV2 and TRBJ2-7; possible D gene TRBD1, 5 bases. The V and J ends lost 6 bases and 3 bases respectively, with 12 bases between them. Germline V CDR1 and CDR2: SNHLY, FYNNEI. The CDR3 covers 13 residues. The CDR3 DNA reads as TGTGCCAGCAGAGCCACGACAGTCTACGAGCAGTACTTC. This gives the protein CASRATTVYEQYF.

The chain couples TRBV14 to TRBJ1-2; 11 positions match TRBD1. The CDR3 consists of 15 residues. CDR1 SGHDN and CDR2 FVKESK come from the germline V gene. V lost 6 bases and J lost 4; bases outside the gene matches: 7. The CDR3 here is CASSTIGTGGYGYTF. CDR3 coding DNA: TGTGCCAGCAGTACCATTGGGACAGGGGGCTATGGCTACACCTTC. Supplemented by reference TRBV14 and TRBJ1-2, the full variable domain reads EAGVTQFPSHSVIEKGQTVTLRCDPISGHDNLYWYRRVMGKEIKFLLHFVKESKQDESGMPNNRFLAERTGGTYSTLKVQPAELEDSGVYFCASSTIGTGGYGYTFGSGTRLTVV.